Following are 27 T cell receptor beta chains from one sample sequenced in a study of CD8+ T cells in alopecia areata. Extracted from the samples, RNA was reverse transcribed into cDNA to serve as the sequencing template. This table comes from immunoSEQ multiplex PCR, and its TCRdb copy is limited to in-frame clones, with some not included. Altogether thousands of clones are present, 50% to 75% being singletons, with the ten largest covering 16%. Researchers gathered lesional scalp punch biopsies and peripheral blood from patients with alopecia areata. This material consisted of skin, taken at week 0. All receptors come from a human donor with alopecia areata.

This clone was seen just once. The chain employs TRBV4-3 and TRBJ2-3, with D possibly matching TRBD1 (5 bases). The CDR3 length is 14 residues. Germline CDR1 is LGHNA and CDR2 is YSLEER. V gave up 3 bases and J gave up 3 bases, with 10 bases separating them. The CDR3 region has the DNA TGCGCCAGCAGCCAGATCAGGGCAACAGATACGCAGTATTTT. Protein: CASSQIRATDTQYF.

The gene calls are TRBV6-1 and TRBJ2-2; D may be TRBD1 (6 bases). The germline gives CDR1 MNHNS, CDR2 SASEGT. CDR3 length: 14 amino acids. Between the trimmed V and J ends, which lost 5 bases and 7 bases, there was a span of 14 bases. The CDR3 protein is CASSLIGTRGELFF. Here the CDR3 DNA reads TGTGCCAGCAGTTTGATCGGGACACGCGGGGAGCTGTTTTTT.

The V gene is TRBV5-5, the J gene TRBJ2-5; D call uncertain. Germline CDR1 SGHKS, CDR2 YYEKEE (reference sequence). The V gene lost 4 bases and the J gene lost 3 bases, with 13 bases spanning the gap. The CDR3 has 14 residues. The CDR3 nucleotides read TGTGCCAGCAGCCCCGACATCCTCGAAGAGACCCAGTACTTC. Protein: CASSPDILEETQYF. Filled out from reference TRBV5-5 and TRBJ2-5, the complete variable domain reads DAGVTQSPTHLIKTRGQQVTLRCSPISGHKSVSWYQQVLGQGPQFIFQYYEKEERGRGNFPDRFSARQFPNYSSELNVNALLLGDSALYLCASSPDILEETQYFGPGTRLLVL.

This rearrangement joins TRBV7-3 to TRBJ2-1, with a tentative D call TRBD2 (6 bases). Trimming removed 1 base from V and 7 bases from J, with 8 bases in between. The CDR3 extends over 13 amino acids. CDR1 is SGHTA, CDR2 FQGTGA, per germline. The CDR3 nucleotides are TGTGCCAGCAGCTTAAGGGGGGTTAATGAGCAGTTCTTC. This sequence encodes CASSLRGVNEQFF.

The chain carries TRBV27 and TRBJ1-1, with D possibly being TRBD1 (6 bases). Trimming took off 2 bases at V and 5 bases at J, with 12 bases between the two ends. The CDR3 length is 14 residues. Per germline, CDR1 MNHEY and CDR2 SMNVEV (reference sequence). The CDR3 sequence: CASSLVGGITEAFF. As DNA, the CDR3 is TGTGCCAGCAGTTTAGTAGGGGGTATAACTGAAGCTTTCTTT.

This chain connects TRBV5-1 to TRBJ1-1, with D possibly being TRBD1 (5 bases). The V gene's germline CDR1 is SGHRS and CDR2 YFSETQ. Trimming removed 0 bases at V and 8 bases at J, with 11 bases between. The CDR3 has 13 amino acids. CDR3 loop: CASSLADSLEAFF. The CDR3 DNA is TGCGCCAGCAGCTTGGCCGACAGTTTGGAAGCTTTCTTT.

This clone was counted between two and nine times. CDR3 nucleotides: TGTGCCAGCAGCCCTACAGGGAGAAACACCATATATTTT. It yields the protein CASSPTGRNTIYF. The V call is TRBV11-2, the J call TRBJ1-3, with a weak D call TRBD1 (6 bases). The germline V and J ends were trimmed by 5 bases and 5 bases, with 10 bases remaining between them. Per germline, CDR1 SGHAT and CDR2 FQNNGV. The CDR3 is made up of 13 amino acids.

The rearrangement links TRBV10-3 to TRBJ1-1; a possible D gene is TRBD1 (5 bases). Germline V CDR1 and CDR2: ENHRY, SYGVKD. Trimming took 8 bases from V and 1 from J, leaving 14 bases between them. The CDR3 consists of 14 residues. CDR3 DNA: TGTGCCATCGGGGGGGTGAGAGGGAACACTGAAGCTTTCTTT. Its protein product is CAIGGVRGNTEAFF.

This chain links TRBV27 with TRBJ2-5; D is perhaps TRBD1 or TRBD2 (5 bases each). CDR1 is MNHEY, CDR2 SMNVEV, per germline (reference sequence). With 3 bases removed from V and 2 bases from J, the gap between germline ends came to 22 bases. The CDR3 is 18 amino acids. The CDR3 DNA follows: TGTGCCAGCAGTTTCGGGCCGGGACGACTAATAGGGCAAGAGACCCAGTACTTC. It is translated as CASSFGPGRLIGQETQYF.

The chain is built from TRBV4-1 and TRBJ1-6, with D uncertain. Germline-derived CDR1 and CDR2 are MGHRA and YSYEKL. CDR3 length: 13 amino acids. The V and J ends lost 0 bases and 9 bases respectively, with 6 bases between them. The CDR3 nucleotides are TGCGCCAGCAGCCAAGATCCCGCTTCACCCCTCCACTTT. Translating gives CASSQDPASPLHF.

The chain couples TRBV5-8 to TRBJ2-3; 7 bases match TRBD1. CDR1 SGHTS and CDR2 YDEGEE come from the germline V gene. Germline trimming cut 4 bases from V and 6 bases from J; bases unmatched to any gene: 11. The CDR3 is 15 amino acids. The chain's CDR3 is CASSHGTVLLDTQYF. The CDR3, as DNA: TGTGCCAGCAGCCACGGGACAGTTCTTTTGGATACGCAGTATTTT.

The rearrangement joins TRBV30 to TRBJ2-3, with 9 nucleotides matching TRBD2. The CDR3 runs 16 residues. Germline CDR1 is GTSNPN and CDR2 is SVGIG (reference sequence). The V segment lost 0 bases and the J segment 5 bases; nucleotides outside the gene matches: 9. The CDR3 region is CAWSVSVSGSEDTQYF. The CDR3 nucleotides are TGTGCCTGGAGTGTAAGCGTTAGCGGGAGCGAAGATACGCAGTATTTT.

This clone has more than one count but fewer than ten. The chain is built from TRBV29-1 and TRBJ2-2, with a weak D call TRBD1 (6 bases). The CDR3 covers 14 residues. V was pared by 7 bases and J by 7 bases, with 19 bases between. Germline loops: CDR1 SQVTM, CDR2 ANQGSEA. The CDR3 bases are TGCAGCGCTCGCCGACGGACAGAAGACGGGGAGCTGTTTTTT. Translation: CSARRRTEDGELFF.

The V gene is TRBV2, the J gene TRBJ2-7; perhaps TRBD1 as D (6 bases). Germline values: CDR1 SNHLY, CDR2 FYNNEI. This CDR3 contains 12 residues. The V end lost 6 bases, the J end lost 4 bases, and 10 bases lay between the germline ends. Here the CDR3 reads CASSSGVYEQYF. CDR3 nucleotide sequence: TGTGCCAGCAGCTCAGGGGTTTACGAGCAGTACTTC.

This clone turned up a few times. J is TRBJ1-2 and V is TRBV28, with 8 bases identical to TRBD1. Losses at the gene ends were 6 bases for V and 6 bases for J; bases not matched to a gene: 9. In germline, CDR1 is MDHEN, CDR2 SYDVKM. The CDR3 has 14 residues. DNA for the CDR3: TGTGCCAGCAGATCCCTGGACAGGGTTAATGGCTACACCTTC. This gives the protein CASRSLDRVNGYTF.

This chain connects TRBV7-2 to TRBJ2-5; 7 bases are shared with TRBD2. The germline V gene has CDR1 SGHTA and CDR2 FQGNSA. V was clipped by 4 bases and J by 4 bases; unmatched bases: 6. This CDR3 has 14 amino acids. The CDR3 here is CASSSTGRAETQYF. The CDR3 bases are TGTGCCAGCAGCTCCACTGGGAGGGCAGAGACCCAGTACTTC.

J is TRBJ2-5 and V is TRBV5-1; D gene ambiguous. V lost 3 bases to trimming and J lost 1 base, with 13 bases between them. The germline V gene encodes CDR1 SGHRS and CDR2 YFSETQ. The CDR3 extends over 15 amino acids. The CDR3 nucleotides are TGCGCCAGCAGCTCTTTGAACGTCCTCCAAGAGACCCAGTACTTC. It codes for CASSSLNVLQETQYF.

The genes are TRBV30 and TRBJ2-1, with 14 bases lining up with TRBD2. Trimming removed 1 base from V and 10 bases from J; junction bases left unmatched: 3. The CDR3 runs to 14 residues. Germline V lookup: CDR1 GTSNPN, CDR2 SVGIG (reference sequence). The CDR3 is CAWSGLAGGREQFF. The CDR3 DNA sequence: TGTGCCTGGAGTGGACTAGCGGGAGGGCGGGAGCAGTTCTTC.

The V and J genes are TRBV9 and TRBJ1-5; D not certain. This CDR3 region has 13 residues. Between the trimmed V and J ends, which lost 2 bases and 5 bases, there was a span of 8 bases. CDR1 and CDR2 from the germline V gene are SGDLS and YYNGEE. The CDR3: CASSVGVDQPQHF. CDR3 nucleotide sequence: TGTGCCAGCAGCGTTGGGGTTGATCAGCCCCAGCATTTT.

This clone appeared a few times. The CDR3 spells CASSLGQFYEQYF. In DNA form, the CDR3 reads TGTGCCAGCAGCTTAGGACAGTTCTACGAGCAGTACTTC. The genes are TRBV7-2 and TRBJ2-7, with a tentative D call TRBD1 (5 bases). CDR1 and CDR2 from the germline V gene are SGHTA and FQGNSA. The CDR3 spans 13 residues. Trimming removed 1 base from V and 3 bases from J, with 7 bases in between.

This chain links TRBV5-4 with TRBJ2-1, with 9 bases lining up with TRBD1. There are 15 residues in the CDR3. Germline values: CDR1 SGHNT, CDR2 YYREEE (reference sequence). V lost 0 bases, J lost 5 bases, and 3 bases stayed unmatched. The CDR3 protein is CASSLDRGRNNEQFF. The DNA of the CDR3 is TGTGCCAGCAGCTTGGACAGGGGGCGCAACAATGAGCAGTTCTTC.

This chain uses TRBV29-1 with TRBJ1-2; TRBD1 matches at 7 bases. The CDR3 has 20 residues. Germline V gives CDR1 SQVTM, CDR2 ANQGSEA. Trimming removed 6 bases from V and 0 bases from J; junction bases left unmatched: 25. The CDR3 loop reads CSVDRGQVDTYGKANYGYTF. The CDR3 region has the DNA TGCAGCGTAGACCGAGGACAGGTAGATACTTACGGAAAAGCTAACTATGGCTACACCTTC. The full variable domain, its missing parts supplied by reference TRBV29-1 and TRBJ1-2, is SAVISQKPSRDICQRGTSLTIQCQVDSQVTMMFWYRQQPGQSLTLIATANQGSEATYESGFVIDKFPISRPNLTFSTLTVSNMSPEDSSIYLCSVDRGQVDTYGKANYGYTFGSGTRLTVV.

This clone was detected a few times. This chain joins TRBV5-4 and TRBJ1-5; the match to TRBD1 covers 9 bases. This CDR3 contains 15 residues. Germline CDR1 reads SGHNT; CDR2 reads YYREEE (reference sequence). Trimming at V came to 4 bases and at J to 2 bases, leaving 4 bases not matched to a gene. The CDR3 spells CASSLRTGGNQPQHF. In nucleotides, the CDR3 is TGTGCCAGCAGCCTCAGGACAGGGGGCAATCAGCCCCAGCATTTT.

The chain has TRBV5-1 and TRBJ2-3; a possible D gene is TRBD2 (6 bases). Germline loops: CDR1 SGHRS, CDR2 YFSETQ. With 4 bases removed from V and 0 bases from J, the gap between germline ends came to 12 bases. CDR3 length: 15 residues. CDR3 sequence: CASSISGPSTDTQYF. Written as DNA, the CDR3 is TGCGCCAGCAGCATTAGCGGCCCTAGCACAGATACGCAGTATTTT.

This clone was seen once. V is TRBV19 and J is TRBJ2-7; D is ambiguous. V dropped 0 bases and J dropped 2 bases, with 8 bases sitting between them. This CDR3 contains 14 residues. CDR1 is LNHDA and CDR2 is SQIVND in the germline V gene (reference sequence). The CDR3 loop is CASSIDLDAYEQYF. The CDR3, as DNA: TGTGCCAGTAGTATAGATCTCGACGCCTACGAGCAGTACTTC. The full variable domain, in which reference TRBV19 and TRBJ2-7 provide the parts outside the CDR3, is DGGITQSPKYLFRKEGQNVTLSCEQNLNHDAMYWYRQDPGQGLRLIYYSQIVNDFQKGDIAEGYSVSREKKESFPLTVTSAQKNPTAFYLCASSIDLDAYEQYFGPGTRLTVT.

The CDR3 region has the DNA TGTGCCAGCAGATCCAGGGGGAACTATGGCTACACCTTC. Protein product: CASRSRGNYGYTF. The chain couples TRBV27 to TRBJ1-2, with 7 bases lining up with TRBD1. The CDR3 spans 13 residues. Germline-derived CDR1 and CDR2 are MNHEY and SMNVEV (reference sequence). V lost 6 bases, J lost 2 bases, and 3 bases stayed unmatched.

This chain links TRBV6-6 with TRBJ1-1; D may be TRBD1 (6 bases). CDR1 is MNHNY and CDR2 is SVGAGI in the germline V gene (reference sequence). The length of the CDR3 is 12 residues. The ends were cut back, 6 bases at V and 4 bases at J, with 9 bases in the middle. This CDR3 is CASSSRGTEAFF. The CDR3 DNA follows: TGTGCCAGCAGCAGCAGGGGCACTGAAGCTTTCTTT.